Below, 31 T cell receptor beta chains from the same sample are listed, as sequenced in a study of blood T cell repertoires in COVID-19. The table came from immunoSEQ multiplex PCR; TCRdb's copy has only in-frame clones and leaves some out. The table lists 25,000 to 35,000 clones, 65% to 85% of them singletons. The sample consisted of peripheral blood. The receptors stem from a woman aged 55-69 years with acute or convalescent COVID-19.

The chain combines TRBV3-1 (or the pseudogene TRBV3-2) with TRBJ1-1; possibly TRBD1 for D (5 bases). The V end was cut by 4 bases, the J end by 5 bases, with 14 bases between. The CDR3 has 14 amino acids. Germline CDR1 LGHDT, CDR2 YNNKEL (reference sequence). In DNA form, the CDR3 reads TGTGCCAGCAGCCGGACGATGGGGGGAACTGAAGCTTTCTTT. Encoded protein: CASSRTMGGTEAFF.

The chain recombines TRBV5-1 with TRBJ2-2, with TRBD1 matching 7 bases. From germline, CDR1 is SGHRS and CDR2 YFSETQ. J gave up 0 bases and V 4 bases, and 6 bases lay outside the gene matches. The CDR3 loop spans 16 amino acids. Written as DNA, the CDR3 is TGCGCCAGCAGCGACCCCGGGACAGCGAACACCGGGGAGCTGTTTTTT. It is translated as CASSDPGTANTGELFF. Full variable domain (remainder filled in from reference TRBV5-1 and TRBJ2-2): KAGVTQTPRYLIKTRGQQVTLSCSPISGHRSVSWYQQTPGQGLQFLFEYFSETQRNKGNFPGRFSGRQFSNSRSEMNVSTLELGDSALYLCASSDPGTANTGELFFGEGSRLTVL.

The chain links TRBV10-3 to TRBJ2-7, with D possibly matching TRBD2 (5 bases). Germline V gene data show CDR1 as ENHRY and CDR2 as SYGVKD. The CDR3 runs 17 residues. V lost 2 bases and J 4 bases, leaving 21 bases between the germline ends. The CDR3 loop is CAISEVSSPNRGYEQYF. Here the CDR3 DNA reads TGTGCCATCAGTGAGGTTTCTTCCCCTAACCGCGGGTACGAGCAGTACTTC.

This clone appeared a single time. The chain links TRBV18 to TRBJ1-3; 9 nucleotides align to TRBD1. The CDR3 runs to 17 residues. Germline V lookup: CDR1 KGHSH, CDR2 LQKENI. After removal of 1 base from V and 1 base from J, the junction contained 5 bases not matched to a gene. The CDR3, as DNA: TGTGCCAGCTCACCACGGACAGGGGAATTATCTGGAAACACCATATATTTT. Amino acids: CASSPRTGELSGNTIYF.

The rearrangement links TRBV30 to TRBJ2-1, with 8 positions matching TRBD2. Trimming took 8 bases from V and 4 from J; bases not matched to a gene: 13. CDR1 and CDR2 (germline): GTSNPN, SVGIG (reference sequence). The CDR3 has 15 amino acids. In nucleotides, the CDR3 is TGTGCCGCTGGAAATCGGGGGGGTTTTTACAATGAGCAGTTCTTC. Its protein product is CAAGNRGGFYNEQFF.

The chain combines TRBV19 with TRBJ1-1; D remains unclear. Germline CDR1 and CDR2: LNHDA and SQIVND (reference sequence). This CDR3 contains 15 residues. V lost 0 bases and J 7 bases, leaving 15 bases between the germline ends. DNA of the CDR3: TGTGCCAGTAGTATAGATCTCAGGTCCGCGGGTGAAGCTTTCTTT. Translation: CASSIDLRSAGEAFF.

The rearrangement joins TRBV24-1 to TRBJ2-1; 9 bases are a match to TRBD1. Germline CDR1 is KGHDR and CDR2 is SFDVKD. Trimming at V came to 9 bases and at J to 8 bases, leaving 7 bases not matched to a gene. The CDR3 extends over 13 amino acids. The CDR3, as DNA: TGTGCCACCGTCGGGACAGGGTCATATGAGCAGTTCTTC. It encodes CATVGTGSYEQFF.

The chain couples TRBV5-1 to TRBJ2-1; perhaps TRBD2 as D (6 bases). Trimming removed 2 bases from V and 10 bases from J, with 10 bases in between. From germline, CDR1 is SGHRS and CDR2 YFSETQ. This CDR3 region has 12 residues. The DNA for the CDR3 is TGCGCCAGCAGCTTTACTAGCAGGGAGCAGTTCTTC. Translation: CASSFTSREQFF.

This chain's CDR3 is CAWSGGQVYNEQFF. The CDR3 DNA reads as TGTGCCTGGAGTGGGGGACAGGTTTACAATGAGCAGTTCTTC. V gene TRBV30 combines with J gene TRBJ2-1; TRBD1 matches 8 bases. The germline V gene encodes CDR1 GTSNPN and CDR2 SVGIG (reference sequence). The ends lost 1 base at V and 4 bases at J; junction bases unmatched: 3. This CDR3 contains 14 residues. The full variable domain, with the rest looked up from reference TRBV30 and TRBJ2-1, is SQTIHQWPATLVQPVGSPLSLECTVEGTSNPNLYWYRQAAGRGLQLLFYSVGIGQISSEVPQNLSASRPQDRQFILSSKKLLLSDSGFYLCAWSGGQVYNEQFFGPGTRLTVL.

The chain has TRBV18 and TRBJ2-2; D not resolved. CDR1 is KGHSH, CDR2 LQKENI, per germline. V shed 0 bases and J shed 1 base, with 6 bases lying between them. The CDR3 is 15 amino acids. The CDR3 here is CASSPPSLNTGELFF. The CDR3 nucleotides read TGTGCCAGCTCACCACCTTCCTTGAACACCGGGGAGCTGTTTTTT. The complete variable domain, with remaining parts taken from reference TRBV18 and TRBJ2-2, reads NAGVMQNPRHLVRRRGQEARLRCSPMKGHSHVYWYRQLPEEGLKFMVYLQKENIIDESGMPKERFSAEFPKEGPSILRIQQVVRGDSAAYFCASSPPSLNTGELFFGEGSRLTVL.

V is TRBV2 and J is TRBJ2-7; tentative D call: TRBD1 (6 bases). The CDR3 is made up of 17 amino acids. The germline V and J ends were trimmed by 3 bases and 3 bases, with 21 bases remaining between them. CDR1 and CDR2 (germline): SNHLY, FYNNEI. The CDR3, as DNA: TGTGCCAGCAGTGATTTGCTTTGGGCAGGGGAGAACTACGAGCAGTACTTC. Its translation: CASSDLLWAGENYEQYF.

This clone appeared a few times. This chain connects TRBV5-5 to TRBJ1-5; possibly TRBD1 for D (5 bases). V was clipped by 4 bases and J by 1 base, with 12 bases between them. CDR1 is SGHKS and CDR2 is YYEKEE in the germline V gene (reference sequence). There are 15 residues in the CDR3. The DNA for the CDR3 is TGTGCCAGCAGCCATTTGGGGGGGAGCAATCAGCCCCAGCATTTT. Its translation: CASSHLGGSNQPQHF.

This clone has only a few counts. The chain recombines TRBV5-1 with TRBJ1-1; possible D gene TRBD1, 5 bases. Trimming pared 4 bases from V and 4 bases from J, leaving 20 bases between. The CDR3 sequence is 16 residues long. Germline V gives CDR1 SGHRS, CDR2 YFSETQ. The CDR3 sequence: CASSREGLSYLTEAFF. The CDR3, as DNA: TGCGCCAGCAGCAGGGAGGGACTATCTTATCTCACTGAAGCTTTCTTT.

The chain has TRBV2 and TRBJ1-2, with TRBD1 identical over 12 bases. Losses at the gene ends were 6 bases for V and 4 bases for J; bases not matched to a gene: 6. The germline V gene has CDR1 SNHLY and CDR2 FYNNEI. CDR3 length: 15 residues. The CDR3 loop reads CASSAGTGGAYGYTF. Written as DNA, the CDR3 is TGTGCCAGCAGCGCCGGGACAGGGGGCGCCTATGGCTACACCTTC.

The chain links TRBV2 to TRBJ2-7; weak D call: TRBD1 (6 bases). CDR3 length: 11 residues. CDR1 and CDR2 from the germline V gene are SNHLY and FYNNEI. Trimming removed 8 bases at V and 4 bases at J, with 9 bases between. CDR3 sequence: CASLTGYEQYF. The DNA of the CDR3 is TGTGCCAGCCTGACAGGTTACGAGCAGTACTTC. Drawing the rest from reference TRBV2 and TRBJ2-7, the complete variable domain is EPEVTQTPSHQVTQMGQEVILRCVPISNHLYFYWYRQILGQKVEFLVSFYNNEISEKSEIFDDQFSVERPDGSNFTLKIRSTKLEDSAMYFCASLTGYEQYFGPGTRLTVT.

This chain connects TRBV9 to TRBJ2-3; TRBD1 matches 10 bases. V gave up 0 bases and J gave up 6 bases; unmatched junction bases: 7. CDR1 is SGDLS, CDR2 YYNGEE, per germline. This CDR3 is built from 16 residues. CDR3 sequence reads: CASSVEVGTGVDTQYF. In DNA form, the CDR3 reads TGTGCCAGCAGCGTAGAGGTCGGGACAGGGGTGGATACGCAGTATTTT.

The V call is TRBV6-6, the J call TRBJ2-2, with D possibly being TRBD1 (6 bases). There are 15 residues in the CDR3. Germline V gene sequence: CDR1 MNHNY, CDR2 SVGAGI (reference sequence). Trimming removed 6 bases at V and 0 bases at J, with 11 bases between. The CDR3 sequence is CASRTGTPNTGELFF. Here the CDR3 DNA reads TGTGCCAGCAGAACCGGGACACCGAACACCGGGGAGCTGTTTTTT.

This chain links TRBV12-3 or TRBV12-4 with TRBJ2-1; D may be TRBD2 (5 bases). V lost 3 bases and J 4 bases, leaving 7 bases between the germline ends. The CDR3 extends over 13 amino acids. The CDR3 protein is CASSFSGYNEQFF. As DNA, the CDR3 is TGTGCCAGCAGTTTTTCGGGGTACAATGAGCAGTTCTTC.

The V and J genes are TRBV18 and TRBJ2-7; D is undetermined. Per the germline V gene, CDR1 is KGHSH and CDR2 is LQKENI. This CDR3 spans 13 amino acids. Trimming stripped 6 bases from V and 2 bases from J, with 11 bases between. The CDR3 region has the DNA TGTGCCAGCTCGGCATCCCAAGCCTACGAGCAGTACTTC. This translates into CASSASQAYEQYF.

This clone was counted only a few times. The chain is built from TRBV7-8 and TRBJ1-1; 9 bases map to TRBD1. V lost 7 bases, J lost 2 bases, and 5 bases stayed unmatched. The CDR3 is made up of 14 amino acids. The V gene's germline CDR1 is SGHVS and CDR2 FQNEAQ. The CDR3 DNA reads as TGTGCCAGCAAGCGGGGACAGGGCAACACTGAAGCTTTCTTT. Translating it yields CASKRGQGNTEAFF.

A few counts support this clone. This chain links TRBV5-4 with TRBJ2-7; 10 positions agree with TRBD1. The CDR3 is 15 amino acids. The J segment lost 4 bases and the V segment lost 4 bases, leaving 8 bases of the junction unmatched. Germline CDR1 SGHNT, CDR2 YYREEE (reference sequence). This chain's CDR3 is CASSTRTGGFYEQYF. CDR3 in DNA: TGTGCCAGCAGCACCCGGACAGGGGGGTTTTACGAGCAGTACTTC.

The J gene is TRBJ2-2, the V gene TRBV6-1; D is unresolved. V lost 2 bases to trimming and J lost 2 bases, with 12 bases between them. CDR1 is MNHNS and CDR2 is SASEGT in the germline V gene. The CDR3 runs 16 residues. CDR3 sequence: CASSERPGRNTGELFF. CDR3 bases: TGTGCCAGCAGTGAACGTCCAGGTCGAAACACCGGGGAGCTGTTTTTT.

This clone was detected only once. This rearrangement joins TRBV29-1 to TRBJ2-1; 8 positions match TRBD1. Trimming took 7 bases from V and 0 from J; bases not matched to a gene: 8. CDR1 is SQVTM, CDR2 ANQGSEA, per germline. The CDR3 runs 15 residues. The CDR3 DNA sequence: TGCAGCGCCAATACAGGGGGATCCTCCTACAATGAGCAGTTCTTC. Protein product: CSANTGGSSYNEQFF.

The CDR3 loop reads CASTALAAGYTDTQYF. CDR3 nucleotide sequence: TGTGCCAGCACTGCACTAGCGGCGGGTTACACAGATACGCAGTATTTT. The rearrangement joins TRBV2 to TRBJ2-3, with 8 bases aligning to TRBD2. J was trimmed by 2 bases and V by 7 bases; bases with no gene match: 11. Germline values: CDR1 SNHLY, CDR2 FYNNEI. CDR3 size: 16 residues.

This clone appeared once. The V and J genes are TRBV19 and TRBJ2-5, with D possibly being TRBD1 (5 bases). V was pared by 7 bases and J by 4 bases, with 7 bases between. This CDR3 is 11 amino acids long. Germline V gene lookup returns CDR1 LNHDA and CDR2 SQIVND (reference sequence). Here the CDR3 DNA reads TGTGCCAGTAAGGGGCTAGAGACCCAGTACTTC. The encoded protein is CASKGLETQYF. The full variable domain, its missing parts supplied by reference TRBV19 and TRBJ2-5, is DGGITQSPKYLFRKEGQNVTLSCEQNLNHDAMYWYRQDPGQGLRLIYYSQIVNDFQKGDIAEGYSVSREKKESFPLTVTSAQKNPTAFYLCASKGLETQYFGPGTRLLVL.

The V call is TRBV9, the J call TRBJ2-3; 9 bases align to TRBD1. This CDR3 spans 16 amino acids. J gave up 3 bases and V 3 bases, and 8 bases lay outside the gene matches. From germline, CDR1 is SGDLS and CDR2 YYNGEE. CDR3 protein: CASSASGTGRTDTQYF. The CDR3 region has the DNA TGTGCCAGCAGCGCCTCCGGGACAGGGAGGACAGATACGCAGTATTTT.

The chain uses TRBV28 and TRBJ1-5; no reliable D call. The V gene's germline CDR1 is MDHEN and CDR2 SYDVKM. The CDR3 totals 13 residues. V lost 0 bases and J lost 11, with 11 bases in between. The DNA for the CDR3 is TGTGCCAGCAGTTTATGGGCGGCTCGATCCCAGCATTTT. Its translation: CASSLWAARSQHF. Full variable domain (rest looked up from reference TRBV28 and TRBJ1-5): DVKVTQSSRYLVKRTGEKVFLECVQDMDHENMFWYRQDPGLGLRLIYFSYDVKMKEKGDIPEGYSVSREKKERFSLILESASTNQTSMYLCASSLWAARSQHFGDGTRLSIL.

The chain links TRBV3-1 (or the pseudogene TRBV3-2) to TRBJ2-1; 8 nucleotides line up with TRBD2. This CDR3 has 15 residues. V shed 8 bases, J shed 6 bases, and the junction held 12 bases outside the gene matches. Per germline, CDR1 LGHDT and CDR2 YNNKEL (reference sequence). CDR3 nucleotide sequence: TGTGCCAGCGCTTTAGCGGGGACCACCGGCAATGAGCAGTTCTTC. It specifies CASALAGTTGNEQFF.

The chain joins TRBV27 to TRBJ1-1; no reliable D call. V lost 5 bases, J lost 5 bases, and 6 bases lay in between. The CDR3 sequence is 11 residues long. Germline V gene sequence: CDR1 MNHEY, CDR2 SMNVEV (reference sequence). The CDR3 DNA sequence: TGTGCCAGCAGTAGCGTGACTGAAGCTTTCTTT. This sequence encodes CASSSVTEAFF.

For the CDR3, the DNA is TGTGCCAGCAGGCTCAGGGTTGGGGAGACCCAGTACTTC. Translation: CASRLRVGETQYF. This rearrangement joins TRBV11-1 to TRBJ2-5; perhaps TRBD1 as D (5 bases). The CDR3 has 13 amino acids. Trimming shortened V by 6 bases and J by 5 bases, and 13 bases separated the two germline ends. Germline V gene lookup returns CDR1 SGHAT and CDR2 FQDESV (reference sequence).

The chain carries TRBV7-8 and TRBJ1-1, with 9 bases fitting TRBD1. CDR3 length: 13 residues. The junction had 10 bases not matched to a gene; V was cut back by 7 bases and J by 10 bases. CDR1 and CDR2 from the germline V gene are SGHVS and FQNEAQ. The CDR3 reads CASTSQQGALAFF. CDR3 in DNA: TGTGCCAGCACCAGCCAACAGGGGGCCTTAGCTTTCTTT.